The next 20 T cell receptor beta chains were all read from a single sample in a study of shared clonotypes between healthy human individuals. Sequencing used immunoSEQ multiplex PCR; TCRdb keeps in-frame clones, though not all of them. This table holds approximately 620,000 clones, around 97% found once. The material sequenced was naive CD4+ T cells sorted from blood. Subset: CD45RA+ positively selected. These receptors were collected from a woman aged 25 to 39 in good health.

This chain links TRBV5-1 with TRBJ1-1, with D possibly TRBD1 on 6 matching bases. Germline loops: CDR1 SGHRS, CDR2 YFSETQ. There are 15 residues in the CDR3. Deletions cut 4 bases from V and 4 bases from J, with 17 bases between. The CDR3 here is CASSLLTGQGTEAFF. CDR3 DNA: TGCGCCAGCAGCCTCCTGACAGGCCAGGGCACTGAAGCTTTCTTT.

The chain recombines TRBV4-2 with TRBJ2-5; 8 bases align to TRBD2. The J call may be in error: the DNA end matches TRBJ2-7 better. The CDR3 sequence is 17 residues long. In germline, CDR1 is LGHNA, CDR2 YNFKEQ. The CDR3 here is CASSQPPGGLAPYEQYF. CDR3 DNA: TGTGCCAGCAGCCAACCCCCGGGGGGGTTGGCCCCCTACGAGCAGTACTTC.

This chain connects TRBV11-2 to TRBJ2-3, with a tentative D call TRBD2 (5 bases). The CDR3 runs 13 residues. Germline assignment: CDR1 SGHAT and CDR2 FQNNGV. Trimming stripped 3 bases from V and 3 bases from J, with 7 bases between. CDR3 nucleotides: TGTGCCAGCAGCTTGCCGGGAACAGATACGCAGTATTTT. Translation gives CASSLPGTDTQYF.

V usage is TRBV5-1 and J usage is TRBJ2-1, with unresolved D. Trimming cost V 0 bases and J 6 bases, with 7 bases left between them. CDR1 and CDR2 from the germline V gene are SGHRS and YFSETQ. The CDR3 loop spans 13 amino acids. CDR3 loop: CASSLDGLNEQFF. The CDR3 coding sequence is TGCGCCAGCAGCTTGGACGGCCTCAATGAGCAGTTCTTC.

The rearrangement uses TRBV6-5 and TRBJ2-5; D may be TRBD1 (6 bases). The CDR3 loop spans 14 amino acids. Germline CDR1 and CDR2: MNHEY and SVGAGI. V was trimmed by 6 bases and J by 1 base, leaving 12 bases between them. CDR3 sequence reads: CASSRDTAQETQYF. The CDR3 DNA is TGTGCCAGCAGCCGGGACACCGCCCAAGAGACCCAGTACTTC.

The chain joins TRBV29-1 to TRBJ2-1; 10 bases fit TRBD1. Losses at the gene ends were 7 bases for V and 7 bases for J; bases not matched to a gene: 7. Per germline, CDR1 SQVTM and CDR2 ANQGSEA. This CDR3 has 13 amino acids. CDR3 DNA sequence: TGCAGCGCACGGACAGGGGGTTTAAATGAGCAGTTCTTC. Protein product: CSARTGGLNEQFF.

This chain uses TRBV20-1 with TRBJ1-1, with unresolved D. V was shortened by 6 bases and J by 5 bases, with 10 bases between the two germline ends. CDR3 length: 11 residues. The germline V gene encodes CDR1 DFQATT and CDR2 SNEGSKA (reference sequence). CDR3 amino acids: CSAVLRTEAFF. CDR3 nucleotides: TGCAGTGCAGTCCTAAGGACTGAAGCTTTCTTT.

The J gene is TRBJ1-1, the V gene TRBV18; tentatively, D is TRBD1 (6 bases). Germline V gene data show CDR1 as KGHSH and CDR2 as LQKENI. V gave up 2 bases and J gave up 6 bases, with 16 bases separating them. There are 15 residues in the CDR3. Here the CDR3 reads CASSPSSRDTPEAFF. The CDR3 DNA reads TGTGCCAGCTCACCATCCTCCCGGGACACCCCTGAAGCTTTCTTT.

The chain uses TRBV6-5 and TRBJ1-1, with no clear D. CDR1 and CDR2 (germline): MNHEY, SVGAGI. The CDR3 extends over 13 amino acids. Trimming took 2 bases from V and 0 from J, leaving 4 bases between them. The CDR3 coding sequence is TGTGCCAGCAGTTACGACATGAACACTGAAGCTTTCTTT. This encodes CASSYDMNTEAFF.

This chain connects TRBV18 to TRBJ2-7; D ambiguous. CDR1 and CDR2 from the germline V gene are KGHSH and LQKENI. The CDR3 has 12 amino acids. V shed 3 bases and J shed 2 bases, with 5 bases lying between them. DNA of the CDR3: TGTGCCAGCTCACCGGGAACCTACGAGCAGTACTTC. Translated, it gives CASSPGTYEQYF.

V and J are TRBV27 and TRBJ2-7; 9 bases fit TRBD2. Trimming at V came to 5 bases and at J to 2 bases, leaving 7 bases not matched to a gene. The CDR3 is 15 amino acids. Germline loops: CDR1 MNHEY, CDR2 SMNVEV (reference sequence). Here the CDR3 reads CASSISRLAAYEQYF. As DNA, the CDR3 is TGTGCCAGCAGTATTTCCCGACTAGCGGCCTACGAGCAGTACTTC.

The rearrangement uses TRBV2 and TRBJ2-3, with 7 bases identical to TRBD1. J lost 5 bases, V lost 8 bases, and 13 bases had no gene match. This CDR3 is built from 15 residues. The germline V gene has CDR1 SNHLY and CDR2 FYNNEI. For the CDR3, the DNA is TGTGCCAGCTCCTTGGGACAGCTATCCCAAGATACGCAGTATTTT. Encoded protein: CASSLGQLSQDTQYF.

This chain connects TRBV5-6 to TRBJ2-7; tentatively, D is TRBD2 (6 bases). Per the germline V gene, CDR1 is SGHDT and CDR2 is YYEEEE. V lost 1 base and J lost 5, with 7 bases in between. The CDR3 contains 12 residues. The chain's CDR3 is CASSLWEDEQYF. The CDR3 DNA sequence: TGTGCCAGCAGCTTGTGGGAGGACGAGCAGTACTTC. The complete variable domain, with remaining parts taken from reference TRBV5-6 and TRBJ2-7, reads DAGVTQSPTHLIKTRGQQVTLRCSPKSGHDTVSWYQQALGQGPQFIFQYYEEEERQRGNFPDRFSGHQFPNYSSELNVNALLLGDSALYLCASSLWEDEQYFGPGTRLTVT.

V and J are TRBV5-1 and TRBJ1-4, with D unresolved. Germline V lookup: CDR1 SGHRS, CDR2 YFSETQ. Trimming took 5 bases from V and 11 from J, leaving 16 bases between them. The CDR3 has 13 residues. The CDR3 loop is CASRARTLGKLFF. CDR3 coding DNA: TGCGCCAGCAGGGCTAGGACCCTTGGGAAACTGTTTTTT.

This chain joins TRBV4-1 and TRBJ2-1; 8 nucleotides match TRBD2. This CDR3 contains 14 residues. The V and J ends lost 6 bases and 7 bases, in that order; junction bases with no gene match: 8. The germline V gene has CDR1 MGHRA and CDR2 YSYEKL. CDR3 in amino acids: CASSGGLAGNEQFF. The CDR3 DNA reads TGCGCCAGCAGTGGAGGCTTAGCGGGAAATGAGCAGTTCTTC.

The rearrangement links TRBV1 to TRBJ2-5; the table names TRBD2, a call not compared with the DNA. The J call is in doubt because the DNA end fits TRBJ2-7 better. TRBV1 is termed a pseudogene. The CDR3 spans 16 residues. CDR3 nucleotide sequence: TGCACCAGCAGCCTACCGGGACTAGCGGGAGTTTACGAGCAGTACTTC. Translated: CTSSLPGLAGVYEQYF.

The chain recombines TRBV11-2 with TRBJ2-1, with D possibly matching TRBD2 (6 bases). The CDR3 totals 17 residues. Trimming took off 5 bases at V and 8 bases at J, with 25 bases between the two ends. The germline V gene has CDR1 SGHAT and CDR2 FQNNGV. Here the CDR3 DNA reads TGTGCCAGCAGCCCCGCGGGGAGCGGCCTTAGGGTCCATGAGCAGTTCTTC. It encodes CASSPAGSGLRVHEQFF.

The J gene is TRBJ1-2, the V gene TRBV10-3; no reliable D call. V lost 0 bases to trimming and J lost 4 bases, with 6 bases between them. Germline loops: CDR1 ENHRY, CDR2 SYGVKD. The CDR3 is 13 amino acids. CDR3 bases: TGTGCCATCAGTGAGTCTCTTATCTATGGCTACACCTTC. It specifies CAISESLIYGYTF.

V is TRBV11-2 and J is TRBJ2-1, with 9 bases fitting TRBD2. The CDR3 is 16 residues long. Per the germline V gene, CDR1 is SGHAT and CDR2 is FQNNGV. V lost 3 bases and J lost 1; bases outside the gene matches: 4. The CDR3 coding sequence is TGTGCCAGCAGCTTTACTAGCGGGTGGTCCTACAATGAGCAGTTCTTC. Protein: CASSFTSGWSYNEQFF.

This chain uses TRBV19 with TRBJ1-5, with 12 positions matching TRBD1. The CDR3 is made up of 16 amino acids. Germline CDR1 LNHDA, CDR2 SQIVND (reference sequence). V was clipped by 5 bases and J by 3 bases; unmatched bases: 5. The CDR3 DNA is TGTGCCAGTAGTGCAGGGACAGGGGGCTCCAATCAGCCCCAGCATTTT. It encodes CASSAGTGGSNQPQHF.